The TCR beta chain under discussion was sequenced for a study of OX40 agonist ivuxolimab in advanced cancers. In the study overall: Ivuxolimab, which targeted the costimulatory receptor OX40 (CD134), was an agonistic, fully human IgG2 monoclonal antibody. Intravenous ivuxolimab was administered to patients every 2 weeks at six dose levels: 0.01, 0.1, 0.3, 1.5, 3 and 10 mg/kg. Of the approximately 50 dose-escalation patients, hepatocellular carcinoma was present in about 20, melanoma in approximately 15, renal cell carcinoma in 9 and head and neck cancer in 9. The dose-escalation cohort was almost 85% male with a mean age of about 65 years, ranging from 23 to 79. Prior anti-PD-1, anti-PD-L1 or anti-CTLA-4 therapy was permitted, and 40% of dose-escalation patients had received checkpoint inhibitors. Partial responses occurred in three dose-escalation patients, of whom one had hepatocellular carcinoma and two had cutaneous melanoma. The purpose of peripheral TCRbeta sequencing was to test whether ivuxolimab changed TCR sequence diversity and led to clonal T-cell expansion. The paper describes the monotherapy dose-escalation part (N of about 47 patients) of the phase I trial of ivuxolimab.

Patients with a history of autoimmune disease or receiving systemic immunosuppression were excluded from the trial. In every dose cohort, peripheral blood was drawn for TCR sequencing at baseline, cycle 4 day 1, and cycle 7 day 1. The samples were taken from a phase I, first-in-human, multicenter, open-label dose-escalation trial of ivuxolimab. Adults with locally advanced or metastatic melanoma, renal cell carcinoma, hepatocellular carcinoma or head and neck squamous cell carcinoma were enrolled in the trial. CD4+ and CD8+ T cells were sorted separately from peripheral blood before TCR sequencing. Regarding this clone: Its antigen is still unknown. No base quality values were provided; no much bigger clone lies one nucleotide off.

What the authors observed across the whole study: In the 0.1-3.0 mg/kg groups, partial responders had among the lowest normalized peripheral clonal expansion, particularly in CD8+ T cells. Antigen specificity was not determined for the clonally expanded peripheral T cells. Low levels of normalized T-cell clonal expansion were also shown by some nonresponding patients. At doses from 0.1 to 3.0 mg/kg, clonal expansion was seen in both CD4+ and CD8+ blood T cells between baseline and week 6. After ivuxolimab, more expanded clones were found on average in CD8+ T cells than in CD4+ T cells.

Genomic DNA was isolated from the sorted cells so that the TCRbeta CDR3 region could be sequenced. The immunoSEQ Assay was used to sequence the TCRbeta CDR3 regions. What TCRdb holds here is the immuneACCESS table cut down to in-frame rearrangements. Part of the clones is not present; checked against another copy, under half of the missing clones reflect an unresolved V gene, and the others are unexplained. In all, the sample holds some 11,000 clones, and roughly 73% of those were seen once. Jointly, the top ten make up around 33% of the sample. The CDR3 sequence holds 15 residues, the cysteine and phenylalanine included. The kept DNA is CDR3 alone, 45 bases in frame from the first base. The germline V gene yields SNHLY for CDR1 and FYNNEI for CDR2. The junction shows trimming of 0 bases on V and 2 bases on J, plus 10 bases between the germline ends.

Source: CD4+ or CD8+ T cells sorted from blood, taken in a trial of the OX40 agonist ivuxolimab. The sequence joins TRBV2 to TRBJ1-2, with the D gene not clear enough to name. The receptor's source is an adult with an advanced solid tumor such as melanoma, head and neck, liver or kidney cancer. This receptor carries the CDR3 CASSEAKALNYGYTF. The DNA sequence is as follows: TGTGCCAGCAGTGAAGCGAAAGCTCTAAACTATGGCTACACCTTC.